This passage covers 21 T cell receptor beta chains from one sample sequenced in a study of cytomegalovirus exposure and HLA in healthy donors. PCR involved 60 Vbeta and 13 Jbeta primers. The table came from immunoSEQ multiplex PCR; TCRdb's copy has only in-frame clones and leaves some out. This sample carries some 95,000 clones, about 77% of them seen once, and the ten largest clones take 4.5% to 5%. Sequenced: PBMCs. The receptors were sampled from a woman in her thirties or forties in good health and CMV-seronegative.

This chain links TRBV7-8 with TRBJ2-3, with D possibly TRBD1 on 5 matching bases. V lost 3 bases, J lost 4 bases, and 11 bases lay in between. The CDR3 consists of 14 residues. Germline CDR1 SGHVS, CDR2 FQNEAQ. CDR3 protein: CASSFIGVADTQYF. DNA of the CDR3: TGTGCCAGCAGCTTTATAGGGGTAGCAGATACGCAGTATTTT.

The rearrangement uses TRBV5-8 and TRBJ2-2, with D tentatively TRBD1 (6 bases). Germline CDR1 reads SGHTS; CDR2 reads YDEGEE. The V end lost 0 bases, the J end lost 3 bases, and 9 bases lay between the germline ends. The CDR3 has 15 amino acids. The CDR3 bases are TGTGCCAGCAGCTTGGATAGGGGGTACACCGGGGAGCTGTTTTTT. It is translated as CASSLDRGYTGELFF.

The chain links TRBV5-1 to TRBJ1-6; tentative D call: TRBD1 (5 bases). The CDR3 is 14 amino acids. V lost 5 bases and J lost 9, with 15 bases in between. CDR1 SGHRS and CDR2 YFSETQ come from the germline V gene. The CDR3 region is CASRLSGGGSPLHF. The CDR3 DNA is TGCGCCAGCAGGCTATCGGGGGGGGGTTCACCCCTCCACTTT.

This chain joins TRBV11-3 and TRBJ2-1; TRBD2 is a possible D gene (6 bases). V was trimmed by 5 bases and J by 6 bases, leaving 17 bases between them. In germline, CDR1 is SGHNT, CDR2 YENEEA. The CDR3 has 15 amino acids. The CDR3 DNA reads as TGTGCCAGCAGCCTCGGGGGTAGTAGAGCCAATGAGCAGTTCTTC. Amino acids: CASSLGGSRANEQFF.

The chain carries TRBV19 and TRBJ2-5; 8 positions agree with TRBD2. The CDR3 runs to 16 residues. Germline-derived CDR1 and CDR2 are LNHDA and SQIVND (reference sequence). Losses at the gene ends were 6 bases for V and 5 bases for J; bases not matched to a gene: 14. In nucleotides, the CDR3 is TGTGCCAGTAGGAACACTCCGACTAGCGCGGCGGAGACCCAGTACTTC. Its protein is CASRNTPTSAAETQYF.

The chain links TRBV4-1 to TRBJ1-1; possibly TRBD1 for D (6 bases). V was shortened by 4 bases and J by 0 bases, with 9 bases between the two germline ends. This CDR3 is 14 amino acids long. Looked up from germline, CDR1 is MGHRA and CDR2 is YSYEKL. CDR3 nucleotides: TGCGCCAGCAGCCGCTCAGGGGTGAACACTGAAGCTTTCTTT. Its translation is CASSRSGVNTEAFF.

The table lists this clone with a few counts. The CDR3 is CASSDSLAGAYNEQFF. The CDR3 region has the DNA TGTGCCAGCAGTGACAGCCTAGCGGGGGCCTACAATGAGCAGTTCTTC. The genes are TRBV6-1 and TRBJ2-1; TRBD2 agrees at 10 bases. Germline CDR1 MNHNS, CDR2 SASEGT. J lost 2 bases, V lost 3 bases, and 4 bases had no gene match. The CDR3 loop spans 16 amino acids.

Only a few counts were recorded for this clone. Other DNA sequences in the same sample also yield this CDR3. As DNA, the CDR3 is TGTGCCAGCTCCCACCGTGAGGAGACCCAGTACTTC. It translates to CASSHREETQYF. The chain carries TRBV7-6 and TRBJ2-5; the D is unclear. The CDR3 is 12 amino acids. Per the germline V gene, CDR1 is SGHVS and CDR2 is FNYEAQ. V dropped 8 bases and J dropped 5 bases, with 12 bases sitting between them.

The chain recombines TRBV11-1 with TRBJ2-7; 10 nucleotides match TRBD1. Germline V gene data show CDR1 as SGHAT and CDR2 as FQDESV (reference sequence). The junction had 7 bases not matched to a gene; V was cut back by 3 bases and J by 2 bases. This CDR3 is 16 amino acids long. CDR3 residues: CASSFSGTGVPYEQYF. The CDR3 DNA sequence: TGTGCCAGCAGCTTCTCCGGGACAGGGGTCCCCTACGAGCAGTACTTC.

The chain is built from TRBV15 and TRBJ1-1, with D hard to call. CDR1 is LNHNV, CDR2 YYDKDF, per germline (reference sequence). With 0 bases removed from V and 10 bases from J, the gap between germline ends came to 9 bases. CDR3 length: 12 residues. CDR3 in DNA: TGTGCCACCAGCAGAGATTGGTCGGGAGCTTTCTTT. It specifies CATSRDWSGAFF.

The genes are TRBV9 and TRBJ1-1; TRBD1 aligns across 9 bases. The V and J ends lost 4 bases and 1 base, in that order; junction bases with no gene match: 5. Germline V gene sequence: CDR1 SGDLS, CDR2 YYNGEE. This CDR3 is built from 15 residues. The DNA for the CDR3 is TGTGCCAGCAGCCCCTTGGACAGGGGGAACACTGAAGCTTTCTTT. Translation: CASSPLDRGNTEAFF. The full variable domain, completed using reference TRBV9 and TRBJ1-1, is DSGVTQTPKHLITATGQRVTLRCSPRSGDLSVYWYQQSLDQGLQFLIQYYNGEERAKGNILERFSAQQFPDLHSELNLSSLELGDSALYFCASSPLDRGNTEAFFGQGTRLTVV.

The chain recombines TRBV6-1 with TRBJ1-5; TRBD1 might be the D (5 bases). In germline, CDR1 is MNHNS, CDR2 SASEGT. Trimming stripped 1 base from V and 1 base from J, with 14 bases between. The CDR3 loop spans 17 amino acids. CDR3 nucleotides: TGTGCCAGCAGTGAAGACTTAACAGGTGGGAGCAATCAGCCCCAGCATTTT. It yields the protein CASSEDLTGGSNQPQHF.

The V and J genes are TRBV4-3 and TRBJ2-4; 8 nucleotides align to TRBD1. After removal of 1 base from V and 4 bases from J, the junction contained 3 bases not matched to a gene. Germline V CDR1 and CDR2: LGHNA, YSLEER. This CDR3 comprises 15 residues. CDR3 coding DNA: TGCGCCAGCAGCCAAGGCTGGACAGGGAAAAACATTCAGTACTTC. Translated: CASSQGWTGKNIQYF.

The rearrangement links TRBV19 to TRBJ2-7, with D perhaps TRBD2 (7 bases). From germline, CDR1 is LNHDA and CDR2 SQIVND (reference sequence). The CDR3 is made up of 15 amino acids. The germline V and J ends were trimmed by 5 bases and 5 bases, with 19 bases remaining between them. The CDR3 coding sequence is TGTGCCAGTAGTCGTGGCGGGGGCATACAAGACGAGCAGTACTTC. Its translation is CASSRGGGIQDEQYF.

The chain carries TRBV7-9 and TRBJ1-1; 7 bases map to TRBD1. Trimming cost V 6 bases and J 2 bases; bases outside gene matches: 12. From germline, CDR1 is SEHNR and CDR2 FQNEAQ (reference sequence). The CDR3 length is 16 residues. In DNA, the CDR3 is TGTGCCAGCAGTAAGAGAACAGGGGTTCTCAACACTGAAGCTTTCTTT. As protein: CASSKRTGVLNTEAFF.

This clone is a singleton in its sample. The CDR3 DNA reads TGTGCCAGCAGTTTGTCCAGGGTGGGCAGCACTGAAGCTTTCTTT. It yields the protein CASSLSRVGSTEAFF. The chain links TRBV27 to TRBJ1-1; tentatively, D is TRBD1 (5 bases). The germline V gene encodes CDR1 MNHEY and CDR2 SMNVEV (reference sequence). The CDR3 is 15 residues long. V was clipped by 3 bases and J by 4 bases, with 15 bases between them.

This clone was counted only a few times. The rearrangement uses TRBV7-6 and TRBJ1-5; the D gene is possibly TRBD1 (6 bases). Trimming shortened V by 5 bases and J by 4 bases, and 12 bases separated the two germline ends. Germline CDR1 and CDR2: SGHVS and FNYEAQ. This CDR3 region has 14 residues. The DNA of the CDR3 is TGTGCCAGCAGCGGGCGACAGGCAAATCAGCCCCAGCATTTT. Encoded protein: CASSGRQANQPQHF.

The V call is TRBV15, the J call TRBJ1-5, with D unclear. Germline V gene lookup returns CDR1 LNHNV and CDR2 YYDKDF (reference sequence). The length of the CDR3 is 13 residues. Trimming shortened V by 0 bases and J by 7 bases, and 7 bases separated the two germline ends. This CDR3 reads CATSRDPIQPQHF. The DNA for the CDR3 is TGTGCCACCAGCAGAGACCCCATCCAGCCCCAGCATTTT.

This chain links TRBV9 with TRBJ2-1; TRBD2 matches at 7 bases. The germline V gene encodes CDR1 SGDLS and CDR2 YYNGEE. CDR3 length: 14 amino acids. V dropped 0 bases and J dropped 10; count of bases not matched to a gene: 7. The CDR3: CASSVAVQAGEQFF. CDR3 coding DNA: TGTGCCAGCAGCGTAGCGGTTCAAGCGGGAGAGCAGTTCTTC.

This sequence joins TRBV29-1 and TRBJ2-1; a weak D match, TRBD2 (6 bases). The CDR3 is made up of 14 amino acids. In germline, CDR1 is SQVTM, CDR2 ANQGSEA. Trimming pared 1 base from V and 4 bases from J, leaving 11 bases between. CDR3 residues: CSVEAVGGYNEQFF. CDR3 DNA sequence: TGCAGCGTTGAAGCAGTGGGGGGATACAATGAGCAGTTCTTC.

The chain joins TRBV19 to TRBJ1-1; possible D gene TRBD1, 5 bases. V lost 4 bases, J lost 0 bases, and 9 bases lay in between. Per the germline V gene, CDR1 is LNHDA and CDR2 is SQIVND (reference sequence). This CDR3 spans 14 amino acids. The CDR3 sequence: CASSKLQVNTEAFF. CDR3 nucleotide sequence: TGTGCCAGTAGTAAGCTACAGGTGAACACTGAAGCTTTCTTT. Full variable domain (missing parts from reference TRBV19 and TRBJ1-1): DGGITQSPKYLFRKEGQNVTLSCEQNLNHDAMYWYRQDPGQGLRLIYYSQIVNDFQKGDIAEGYSVSREKKESFPLTVTSAQKNPTAFYLCASSKLQVNTEAFFGQGTRLTVV.